The next 8 T cell receptor beta chains were all read from a single sample in a study of blood T cell repertoires in COVID-19. Sequenced by immunoSEQ multiplex PCR; TCRdb stores in-frame clones only, minus some. The data show approximately 260,000 clones, over 70% seen once. The material sequenced was peripheral blood. These receptors originate from a woman between 70 and 85 years old with COVID-19, enrolled during active disease.

The chain uses TRBV3-1 (or the pseudogene TRBV3-2) and TRBJ1-4, with D maybe TRBD1 (5 bases). The length of the CDR3 is 17 residues. The V and J ends lost 0 bases and 8 bases respectively, with 19 bases between them. In germline, CDR1 is LGHDT, CDR2 YNNKEL (reference sequence). This CDR3 reads CASSQDPRGNLEEKLFF. CDR3 DNA sequence: TGTGCCAGCAGCCAAGATCCTAGGGGCAACTTGGAGGAAAAACTGTTTTTT.

V gene TRBV12-5 combines with J gene TRBJ1-1; D is unclear. The CDR3 is made up of 15 amino acids. The germline CDR1 and CDR2 sequences are LGHNT and FRNRAP. The germline V and J ends were trimmed by 4 bases and 1 base, with 13 bases remaining between them. The CDR3 here is CASGSRRGPNTEAFF. The CDR3 DNA follows: TGTGCTAGTGGTTCTCGTCGAGGGCCGAACACTGAAGCTTTCTTT.

The chain recombines TRBV11-2 with TRBJ1-1, with 10 nucleotides matching TRBD1. The CDR3 is 16 residues long. Germline V gives CDR1 SGHAT, CDR2 FQNNGV. V shed 5 bases and J 4 bases; nucleotides not matched to a gene: 10. The CDR3 sequence is CASSPGTGELSTEAFF. DNA for the CDR3: TGTGCCAGCAGCCCAGGGACAGGGGAGTTAAGCACTGAAGCTTTCTTT.

This chain connects TRBV30 to TRBJ2-7; D is undetermined. The CDR3 consists of 13 residues. The V gene lost 0 bases and the J gene lost 3 bases, with 9 bases spanning the gap. Germline CDR1 and CDR2: GTSNPN and SVGIG (reference sequence). CDR3 loop: CAWSVGRIYEQYF. In nucleotides, the CDR3 is TGTGCCTGGAGTGTGGGCCGAATCTACGAGCAGTACTTC.

V is TRBV3-1 (or the pseudogene TRBV3-2) and J is TRBJ1-3; 7 positions agree with TRBD1. The J segment lost 2 bases and the V segment lost 4 bases, leaving 5 bases of the junction unmatched. CDR1 LGHDT and CDR2 YNNKEL come from the germline V gene (reference sequence). This CDR3 contains 15 residues. The CDR3 here is CASSPRDRAGNTIYF. In DNA form, the CDR3 reads TGTGCCAGCAGCCCTCGAGACAGGGCTGGAAACACCATATATTTT.

J is TRBJ1-2 and V is TRBV4-1, with D possibly being TRBD1 (6 bases). Germline V CDR1 and CDR2: MGHRA, YSYEKL. Between the trimmed V and J ends, which lost 5 bases and 3 bases, there was a span of 16 bases. The CDR3 has 15 residues. CDR3 DNA sequence: TGCGCCAGCAGCTTCTCCGGACAGAAAGACTATGGCTACACCTTC. The encoded protein is CASSFSGQKDYGYTF.

The rearrangement joins TRBV27 to TRBJ2-7; TRBD2 agrees at 9 bases. Germline V CDR1 and CDR2: MNHEY, SMNVEV (reference sequence). V lost 4 bases and J lost 9; bases outside the gene matches: 10. The CDR3 extends over 14 amino acids. The CDR3 region has the DNA TGTGCCAGCAGTTCCACACCAGCGGGAGGCGTGCAGTACTTC. Its protein is CASSSTPAGGVQYF.

The chain is built from TRBV4-1 and TRBJ2-5; TRBD2 agrees at 9 bases. The CDR3 is 16 residues long. The V gene end was trimmed by 4 bases and the J gene end by 2 bases; junction bases not matched to a gene: 8. Per germline, CDR1 MGHRA and CDR2 YSYEKL. Here the CDR3 DNA reads TGCGCCAGCAGCCCGCTGGTAGCGGGAGATCAAGAGACCCAGTACTTC. Its protein is CASSPLVAGDQETQYF.